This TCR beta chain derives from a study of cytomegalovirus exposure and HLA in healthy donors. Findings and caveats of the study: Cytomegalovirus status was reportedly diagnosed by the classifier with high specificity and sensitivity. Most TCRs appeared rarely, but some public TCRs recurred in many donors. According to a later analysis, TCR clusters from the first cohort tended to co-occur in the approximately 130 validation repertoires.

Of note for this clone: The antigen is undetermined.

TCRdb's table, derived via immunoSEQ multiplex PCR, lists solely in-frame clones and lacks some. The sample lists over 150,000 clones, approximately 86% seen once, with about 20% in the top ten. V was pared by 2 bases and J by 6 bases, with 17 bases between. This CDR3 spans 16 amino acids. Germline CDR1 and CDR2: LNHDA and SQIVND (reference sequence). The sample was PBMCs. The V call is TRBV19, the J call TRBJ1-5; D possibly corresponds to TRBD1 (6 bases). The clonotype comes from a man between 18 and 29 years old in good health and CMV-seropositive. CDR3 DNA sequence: TGTGCCAGTAGTATATTGGTGGGAGGGGGGGCTCAGCCCCAGCATTTT. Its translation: CASSILVGGGAQPQHF.